Shown below are 13 T cell receptor beta chains from a single sample sequenced in a study of cytomegalovirus exposure and HLA in healthy donors. Primers included in the PCR were 60 Vbeta and 13 Jbeta primers. Repertoires were generated with immunoSEQ multiplex PCR, while TCRdb's copy carries only in-frame clones and drops some. The record lists 110,000 to 150,000 clones, of which the ten most abundant hold roughly 2%. The source material was PBMCs. These receptors originate from a young woman in good health and CMV-seronegative.

V and J are TRBV6-5 and TRBJ1-1; 8 bases map to TRBD1. This CDR3 has 16 residues. The J segment lost 7 bases and the V segment lost 0 bases, leaving 10 bases of the junction unmatched. Germline CDR1 MNHEY, CDR2 SVGAGI. For the CDR3, the DNA is TGTGCCAGCAGTTACTCGAATTTTGGACAGGGCCTTGAAGCTTTCTTT. Its protein is CASSYSNFGQGLEAFF.

V is TRBV7-6 and J is TRBJ2-7, with D possibly TRBD2 on 6 matching bases. This CDR3 is 15 amino acids long. The germline V and J ends were trimmed by 1 base and 4 bases, with 14 bases remaining between them. Per germline, CDR1 SGHVS and CDR2 FNYEAQ. CDR3 in DNA: TGTGCCAGCAGCTTAGAAGCTAGCGTACGATACGAGCAGTACTTC. This codes for CASSLEASVRYEQYF.

V is TRBV27 and J is TRBJ2-1; 8 nucleotides line up with TRBD2. Trimming took 4 bases from V and 8 from J; bases not matched to a gene: 4. This CDR3 contains 13 residues. CDR1 MNHEY and CDR2 SMNVEV come from the germline V gene (reference sequence). CDR3 protein: CASSSGGPDEQFF. The CDR3 region has the DNA TGTGCCAGCAGTTCGGGAGGGCCCGATGAGCAGTTCTTC.

The V call is TRBV30, the J call TRBJ2-7; 8 positions agree with TRBD2. Unmatched junction bases numbered 11, after V lost 5 bases and J lost 5 bases. The CDR3 has 14 amino acids. Germline V lookup: CDR1 GTSNPN, CDR2 SVGIG (reference sequence). CDR3 in amino acids: CAWAPIGRVDEQYF. CDR3 sequence (DNA): TGTGCCTGGGCCCCCATCGGGAGGGTAGACGAGCAGTACTTC.

This sequence joins TRBV7-9 and TRBJ2-6, with no clear D. Trimming removed 1 base at V and 4 bases at J, with 8 bases between. Germline loops: CDR1 SEHNR, CDR2 FQNEAQ (reference sequence). The CDR3 sequence is 15 residues long. CDR3 sequence: CASSLVVPGANVLTF. CDR3 sequence (DNA): TGTGCCAGCAGCTTAGTAGTCCCAGGGGCCAACGTCCTGACTTTC.

This rearrangement joins TRBV5-8 to TRBJ2-3, with a tentative D call TRBD2 (6 bases). This CDR3 contains 14 residues. V gave up 4 bases and J gave up 2 bases, with 11 bases separating them. Germline loops: CDR1 SGHTS, CDR2 YDEGEE. The DNA for the CDR3 is TGTGCCAGCAGCACCGTGGGACTCACAGATACGCAGTATTTT. Its protein product is CASSTVGLTDTQYF.

The gene calls are TRBV12-5 and TRBJ1-5; 7 positions agree with TRBD1. CDR1 is LGHNT, CDR2 FRNRAP, per germline. CDR3 length equals 17 residues. V lost 3 bases to trimming and J lost 2 bases; unmatched junction nucleotides: 10. The CDR3 sequence is CASGFSDFQGGNQPQHF. The CDR3 DNA is TGTGCTAGTGGTTTCTCGGACTTCCAGGGGGGCAATCAGCCCCAGCATTTT.

This sequence joins TRBV7-8 and TRBJ2-7; maybe TRBD2 (5 bases). V lost 1 base to trimming and J lost 7 bases, with 8 bases between them. CDR3 length: 12 amino acids. Germline CDR1 is SGHVS and CDR2 is FQNEAQ. The CDR3 is CASSLVTGEQYF. The CDR3 nucleotides are TGTGCCAGCAGCTTAGTGACGGGGGAGCAGTACTTC. The full variable domain, completed using reference TRBV7-8 and TRBJ2-7, is GAGVSQSPRYKVAKRGQDVALRCDPISGHVSLFWYQQALGQGPEFLTYFQNEAQLDKSGLPSDRFFAERPEGSVSTLKIQRTQQEDSAVYLCASSLVTGEQYFGPGTRLTVT.

The rearrangement links TRBV5-8 to TRBJ1-5; 7 nucleotides agree with TRBD1. CDR3 size: 14 residues. Germline trimming cut 6 bases from V and 2 bases from J; bases unmatched to any gene: 5. Germline V gives CDR1 SGHTS, CDR2 YDEGEE. The chain's CDR3 is CASNAGQGNQPQHF. The CDR3 bases are TGTGCCAGCAACGCCGGACAGGGCAATCAGCCCCAGCATTTT.

V is TRBV5-1 and J is TRBJ2-1; the D gene is possibly TRBD1 (5 bases). The CDR3 contains 11 residues. Germline values: CDR1 SGHRS, CDR2 YFSETQ. Trimming removed 1 base from V and 9 bases from J, with 5 bases in between. The CDR3 sequence is CASSLRGEQFF. CDR3 sequence (DNA): TGCGCCAGCAGCTTGAGGGGTGAGCAGTTCTTC.

This chain uses TRBV5-1 with TRBJ1-1; tentatively, D is TRBD1 (6 bases). Between the trimmed V and J ends, which lost 4 bases and 4 bases, there was a span of 17 bases. Per the germline V gene, CDR1 is SGHRS and CDR2 is YFSETQ. The CDR3 sequence is 15 residues long. The CDR3, as DNA: TGCGCCAGCAGCCCCATACAGGGCGTACTCACTGAAGCTTTCTTT. Encoded protein: CASSPIQGVLTEAFF.

The chain couples TRBV9 to TRBJ2-2; 7 bases line up with TRBD1. Germline V gene data show CDR1 as SGDLS and CDR2 as YYNGEE. The ends lost 0 bases at V and 4 bases at J; junction bases unmatched: 6. The CDR3 has 16 amino acids. The CDR3 sequence is CASSVGGGAGTGELFF. CDR3 bases: TGTGCCAGCAGCGTAGGAGGGGGCGCGGGCACCGGGGAGCTGTTTTTT. The variable domain in full, with the rest retrieved from reference TRBV9 and TRBJ2-2, is DSGVTQTPKHLITATGQRVTLRCSPRSGDLSVYWYQQSLDQGLQFLIQYYNGEERAKGNILERFSAQQFPDLHSELNLSSLELGDSALYFCASSVGGGAGTGELFFGEGSRLTVL.

The V and J genes are TRBV4-1 and TRBJ1-2; 7 bases agree with TRBD1. Unmatched junction bases numbered 5, after V lost 1 base and J lost 3 bases. CDR1 is MGHRA, CDR2 YSYEKL, per germline. The CDR3 runs 15 residues. CDR3: CASSQVLTGYYGYTF. The CDR3 nucleotides are TGCGCCAGCAGCCAAGTCTTGACAGGGTACTATGGCTACACCTTC.